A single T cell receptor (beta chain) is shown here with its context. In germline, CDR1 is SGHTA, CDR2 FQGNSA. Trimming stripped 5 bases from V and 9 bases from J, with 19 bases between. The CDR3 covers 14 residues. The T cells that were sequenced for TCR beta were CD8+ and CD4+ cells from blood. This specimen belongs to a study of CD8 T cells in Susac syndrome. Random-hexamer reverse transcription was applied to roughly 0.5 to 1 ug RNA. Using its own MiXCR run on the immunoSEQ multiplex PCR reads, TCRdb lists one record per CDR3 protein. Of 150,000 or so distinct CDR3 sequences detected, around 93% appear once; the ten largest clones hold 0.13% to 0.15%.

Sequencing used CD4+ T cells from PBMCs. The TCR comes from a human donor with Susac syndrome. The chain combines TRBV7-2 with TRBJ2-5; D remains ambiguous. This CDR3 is CASSPGSLPGAQYF. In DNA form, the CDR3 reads TGTGCCAGCAGCCCCGGGTCCCTACCTGGGGCCCAGTACTTC.